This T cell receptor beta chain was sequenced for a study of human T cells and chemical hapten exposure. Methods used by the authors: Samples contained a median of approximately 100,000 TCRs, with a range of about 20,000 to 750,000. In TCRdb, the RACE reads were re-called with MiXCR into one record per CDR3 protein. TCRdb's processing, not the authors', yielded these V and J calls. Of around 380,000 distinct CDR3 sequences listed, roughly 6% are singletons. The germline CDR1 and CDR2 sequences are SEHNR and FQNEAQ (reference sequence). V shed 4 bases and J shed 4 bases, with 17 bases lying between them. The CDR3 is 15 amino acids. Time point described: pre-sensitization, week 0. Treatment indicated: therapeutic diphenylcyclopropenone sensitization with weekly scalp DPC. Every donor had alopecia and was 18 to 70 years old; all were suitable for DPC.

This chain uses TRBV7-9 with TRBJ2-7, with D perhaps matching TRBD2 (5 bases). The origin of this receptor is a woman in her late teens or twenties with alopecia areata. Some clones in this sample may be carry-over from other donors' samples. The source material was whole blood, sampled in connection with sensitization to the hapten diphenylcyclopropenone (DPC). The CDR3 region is CASSSRGSGGYEQYF. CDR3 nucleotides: TGTGCCAGCAGCTCTAGAGGTTCAGGCGGGTACGAGCAGTACTTC.